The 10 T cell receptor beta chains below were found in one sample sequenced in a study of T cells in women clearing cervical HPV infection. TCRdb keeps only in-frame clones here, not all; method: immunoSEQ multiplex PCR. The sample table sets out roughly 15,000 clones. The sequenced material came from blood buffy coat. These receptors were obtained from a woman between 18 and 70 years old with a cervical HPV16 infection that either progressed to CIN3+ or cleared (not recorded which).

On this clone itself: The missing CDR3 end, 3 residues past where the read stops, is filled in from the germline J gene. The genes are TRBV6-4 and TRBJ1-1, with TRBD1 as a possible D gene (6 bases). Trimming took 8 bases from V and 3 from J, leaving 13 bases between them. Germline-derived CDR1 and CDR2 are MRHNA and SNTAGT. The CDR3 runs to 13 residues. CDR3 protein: CASSDSPDTEAFF. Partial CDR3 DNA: TGTGCCAGCTCGGACAGTCCGGACACTGAA.

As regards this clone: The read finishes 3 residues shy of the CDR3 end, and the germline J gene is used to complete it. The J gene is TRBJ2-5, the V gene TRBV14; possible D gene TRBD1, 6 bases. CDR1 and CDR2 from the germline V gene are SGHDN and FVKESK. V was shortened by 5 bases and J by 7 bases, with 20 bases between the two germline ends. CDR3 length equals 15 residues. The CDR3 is CASSFGQHEGGTQYF. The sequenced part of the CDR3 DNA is TGTGCCAGCAGCTTTGGACAGCATGAAGGTGGGACC.

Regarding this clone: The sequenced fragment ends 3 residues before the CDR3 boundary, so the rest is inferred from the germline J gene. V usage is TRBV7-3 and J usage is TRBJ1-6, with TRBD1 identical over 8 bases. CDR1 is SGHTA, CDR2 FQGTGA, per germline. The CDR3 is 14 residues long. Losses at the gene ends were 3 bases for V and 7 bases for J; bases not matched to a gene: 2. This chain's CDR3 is CASSLTGVNSPLHF. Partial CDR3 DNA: TGTGCCAGCAGCTTGACAGGGGTGAATTCACCC.

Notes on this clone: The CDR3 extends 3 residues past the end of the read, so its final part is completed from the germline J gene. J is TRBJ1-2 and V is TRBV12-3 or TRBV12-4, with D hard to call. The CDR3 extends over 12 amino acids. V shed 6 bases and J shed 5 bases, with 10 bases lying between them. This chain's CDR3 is CASSPDTYGYTF. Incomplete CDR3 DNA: TGTGCCAGCAGCCCTGACACGTATGGC.

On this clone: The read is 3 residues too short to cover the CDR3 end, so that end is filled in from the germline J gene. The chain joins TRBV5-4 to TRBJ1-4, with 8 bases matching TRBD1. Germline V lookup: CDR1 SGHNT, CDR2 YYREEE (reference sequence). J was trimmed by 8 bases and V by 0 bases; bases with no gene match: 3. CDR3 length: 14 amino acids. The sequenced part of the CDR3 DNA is TGTGCCAGCAGCTTGGCGCGACAGGGGGAAAAA. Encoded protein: CASSLARQGEK. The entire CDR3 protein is CASSLARQGEKLFF.

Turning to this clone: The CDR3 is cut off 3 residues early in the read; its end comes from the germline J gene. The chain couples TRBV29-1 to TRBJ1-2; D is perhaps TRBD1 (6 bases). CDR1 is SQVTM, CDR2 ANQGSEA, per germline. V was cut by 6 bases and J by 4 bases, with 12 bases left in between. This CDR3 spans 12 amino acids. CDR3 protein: CSVVTGIYGYTF. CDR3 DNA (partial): TGCAGCGTAGTTACAGGGATCTATGGC.

The CDR3 loop is CASSPPTGEGHYEQYF. The CDR3 DNA, read in part, is TGTGCCAGCAGCCCCCCCACGGGGGAGGGCCACTACGAG. The chain has TRBV9 and TRBJ2-7, with TRBD2 matching 7 bases. The CDR3 end lies 3 residues beyond the end of the read and is filled in from the germline J gene. CDR1 and CDR2 (germline): SGDLS, YYNGEE. The CDR3 totals 16 residues. The junction had 13 bases not matched to a gene; V was cut back by 4 bases and J by 3 bases.

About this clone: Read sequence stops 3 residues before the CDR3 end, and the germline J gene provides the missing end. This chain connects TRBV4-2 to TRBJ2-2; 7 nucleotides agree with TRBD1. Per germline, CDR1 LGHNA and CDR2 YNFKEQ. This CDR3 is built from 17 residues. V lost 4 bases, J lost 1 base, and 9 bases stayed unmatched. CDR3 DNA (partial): TGTGCCAGCAGCCCCCGAGGGGGCAGGGAGAACACCGGGGAG. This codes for CASSPRGGRENTGE. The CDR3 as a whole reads CASSPRGGRENTGELFF.

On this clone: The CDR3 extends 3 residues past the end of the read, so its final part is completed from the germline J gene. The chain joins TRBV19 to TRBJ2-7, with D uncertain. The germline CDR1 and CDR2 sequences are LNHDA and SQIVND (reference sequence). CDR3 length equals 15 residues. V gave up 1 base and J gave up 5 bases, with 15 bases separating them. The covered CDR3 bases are TGTGCCAGTAGTATAGGGAGCAGGTTCTACCACGAG. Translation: CASSIGSRFYHE. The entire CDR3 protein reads CASSIGSRFYHEQYF.

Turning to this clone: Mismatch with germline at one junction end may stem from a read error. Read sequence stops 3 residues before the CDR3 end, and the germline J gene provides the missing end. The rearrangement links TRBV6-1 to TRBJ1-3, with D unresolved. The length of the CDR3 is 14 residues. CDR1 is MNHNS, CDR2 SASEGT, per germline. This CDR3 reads CVSSEGREGNTIYF. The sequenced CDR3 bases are TGTGTCAGCAGTGAAGGCCGCGAAGGAAACACC.